Listed below are T cell receptor beta chains from one sample, sequenced in a study of shared clonotypes between healthy human individuals. The repertoire was sequenced with immunoSEQ multiplex PCR; TCRdb's copy has only in-frame clones and lacks some. The data show about 460,000 clones, more than 70% seen once. The sequenced sample was PBMCs. The receptors were gathered from a woman aged 40 to 50 in good health. Some clones in this sample may be carry-over from other donors' samples. The CDR3 runs from the conserved cysteine through the conserved F or W. The order of the fields is V gene, CDR3 protein.

TRBV5-1 | CASSSGLAGGPVGELFF
TRBV7-3 | CASSSPGGAQYF
TRBV4-2 | CASSQDPSGFTDTQYF
TRBV28 | CASSLQGAQNQPQHF
TRBV6-1 | CASSETGGEVGGYTF
TRBV7-3 | CASSLSLGESDTQYF
TRBV6-1 | CASSVGTSGRNGQYF
TRBV5-1 | CASRGLAGEAYEQYF
TRBV9 | CASSVGPSGRVAYEQYF
TRBV21-1 | CASSKAGPSYGYTF
TRBV5-1 | CASSLAGGYTF
TRBV21-1 | CASVVRDRGKHEQYF
TRBV6-6 | CASSYSSGEEQYF
TRBV28 | CASSSAGDEQYF
TRBV11-2 | CASSLEWGQGLGANVLTF
TRBV11-2 | CASSLGGQGNTIYF
TRBV10-3 | CAISQQGAHYGYTF
TRBV27 | CASSPPVTGELFF
TRBV15 | CATSRERGRNTGELFF
TRBV4-2 | CASSQVGDSFQPQHF
TRBV9 | CASSVVSGTGGELFF
TRBV11-3 | CASSLEGGYEQYF
TRBV9 | CASKRTGSMNTEAFF
TRBV2 | CASNRVDTEAFF
TRBV12-5 | CASGLDRGRTEAFF
TRBV4-3 | CASSQGAQGAEGANVLTF
TRBV28 | CASSLQGRQYF
TRBV7-3 | CASSSERGGEQYF
TRBV7-2 | CASSPVRTSGTEAFF
TRBV29-1 | CSVGGGSGDNEQFF
TRBV10-1 | CASSPGGTWEQYF
TRBV12-5 | CASGLSSTGYNEQFF
TRBV6-1 | CASTPPSGSLYEQYF
TRBV19 | CASSGTGYQPQHF
TRBV28 | CASTSSGRPREFF
TRBV29-1 | CSVADTGELFF
TRBV30 | CAWSGSGSGVEQYF
TRBV2 | CASSTLGTGGFGYTF
TRBV28 | CASSLSLGAPYEQYF